This paragraph reports one T cell receptor beta chain. As yet, its antigen is unknown. The data are from a study of cytomegalovirus exposure and HLA in healthy donors. Whole-study findings and limits: A later analysis linked a missense variant in DCLRE1C to the trimming of TCR beta V and J genes. Generally TCR sequences proved uncommon, though certain public TCRs appeared in numerous donors.

PCR amplification relied on 60 Vbeta primers (plus 13 Jbeta primers). Only in-frame clones appear in the TCRdb table, and some are missing; sequencing was by immunoSEQ multiplex PCR. This sample's table reports approximately 45,000 clones. Germline CDR1 LNHNV, CDR2 YYDKDF (reference sequence). Trimming shortened V by 1 base and J by 4 bases, and 13 bases separated the two germline ends. The CDR3 runs to 15 residues. Material for sequencing was PBMCs. The origin of this receptor is a male donor in good health and CMV-seronegative. This sequence joins TRBV15 and TRBJ2-5; TRBD1 might be the D (6 bases). CDR3 sequence (DNA): TGTGCCACCAGCAGAGTGGCAGGGGACGGAGAGACCCAGTACTTC. This sequence encodes CATSRVAGDGETQYF.